The source of this T cell receptor beta chain is a study of shared clonotypes between healthy human individuals. The CDR3 is 14 amino acids. CDR1 is PRHDT and CDR2 is FYEKMQ in the germline V gene (reference sequence). Note on this clone: This clone may be a read error of a much larger clone one base away. The sample contains more than one DNA sequence encoding this CDR3.

Some clones are missing from TCRdb's copy, which holds only in-frame ones; the method was immunoSEQ multiplex PCR. The sample has hundreds of thousands of clones, roughly three quarters seen once. This TCR derives from a woman in her 40s in good health. Some clones in this sample may be carry-over from other donors' samples. The rearrangement joins TRBV13 to TRBJ1-1; possibly TRBD1 for D (6 bases). Material: PBMCs. For the CDR3, the DNA is TGTGCCAGCACCCTAGGGGGGCGTGGCGCTGAAGCCTTCTTT. Its translation: CASTLGGRGAEAFF.